The 3 T cell receptor beta chains presented below share a single source sample, sequenced in a study of blood T cell repertoires in COVID-19. The assay was immunoSEQ multiplex PCR, and TCRdb's table has in-frame clones only and misses some. The sample includes hundreds of thousands of clones, approximately 92% of them seen just once. Specimen: peripheral blood. These TCRs come from a man between 18 and 35 years old with COVID-19, enrolled during active disease.

This chain links TRBV9 with TRBJ2-3, with TRBD2 matching 9 bases. J lost 4 bases, V lost 0 bases, and 9 bases had no gene match. The CDR3 spans 17 residues. Germline V CDR1 and CDR2: SGDLS, YYNGEE. CDR3 sequence: CASSVALAGLGPDTQYF. In DNA form, the CDR3 reads TGTGCCAGCAGCGTAGCCCTAGCGGGACTGGGCCCAGATACGCAGTATTTT.

This chain uses TRBV27 with TRBJ2-3; 11 bases are a match to TRBD2. The V segment lost 2 bases and the J segment 4 bases; nucleotides outside the gene matches: 8. Germline V gene sequence: CDR1 MNHEY, CDR2 SMNVEV (reference sequence). The CDR3 extends over 17 amino acids. The CDR3 here is CASSLRVAGGPADTQYF. The CDR3 DNA reads as TGTGCCAGCAGTTTACGAGTAGCGGGGGGGCCGGCAGATACGCAGTATTTT.

The CDR3 DNA is TGTGCCAGCAGCTTATTCGCTAGCGGGGATAATGAGCAGTTCTTC. Translating gives CASSLFASGDNEQFF. This rearrangement joins TRBV7-9 to TRBJ2-1, with 9 bases fitting TRBD2. The CDR3 spans 15 residues. V shed 2 bases and J 7 bases; nucleotides not matched to a gene: 6. Germline CDR1 reads SEHNR; CDR2 reads FQNEAQ (reference sequence). Full variable domain (outside the CDR3, taken from reference TRBV7-9 and TRBJ2-1): DTGVSQNPRHKITKRGQNVTFRCDPISEHNRLYWYRQTLGQGPEFLTYFQNEAQLEKSRLLSDRFSAERPKGSFSTLEIQRTEQGDSAMYLCASSLFASGDNEQFFGPGTRLTVL.